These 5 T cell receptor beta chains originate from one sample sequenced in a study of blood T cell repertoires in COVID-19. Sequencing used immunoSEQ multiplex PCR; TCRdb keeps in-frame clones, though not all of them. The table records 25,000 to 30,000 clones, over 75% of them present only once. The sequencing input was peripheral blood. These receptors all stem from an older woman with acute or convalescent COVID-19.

DNA for the CDR3: TGTGCCAGCAGCTTAAGACAGGGGGTTGGCACAGATACGCAGTATTTT. This encodes CASSLRQGVGTDTQYF. The genes are TRBV7-3 and TRBJ2-3, with TRBD1 matching 9 bases. Germline V gene sequence: CDR1 SGHTA, CDR2 FQGTGA. Trimming removed 1 base from V and 1 base from J; junction bases left unmatched: 3. There are 16 residues in the CDR3.

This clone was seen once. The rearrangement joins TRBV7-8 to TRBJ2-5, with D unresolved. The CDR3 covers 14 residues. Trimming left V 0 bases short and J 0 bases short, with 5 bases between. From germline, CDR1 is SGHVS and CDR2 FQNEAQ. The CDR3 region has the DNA TGTGCCAGCAGCTTAGCGCGGTACCAAGAGACCCAGTACTTC. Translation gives CASSLARYQETQYF.

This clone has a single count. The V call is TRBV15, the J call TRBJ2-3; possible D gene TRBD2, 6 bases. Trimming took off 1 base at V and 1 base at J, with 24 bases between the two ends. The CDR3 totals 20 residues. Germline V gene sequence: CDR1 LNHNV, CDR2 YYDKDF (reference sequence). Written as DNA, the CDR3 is TGTGCCACCAGCAGAGTATGGACGGGGGAATACACTGCTGGCACAGATACGCAGTATTTT. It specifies CATSRVWTGEYTAGTDTQYF.

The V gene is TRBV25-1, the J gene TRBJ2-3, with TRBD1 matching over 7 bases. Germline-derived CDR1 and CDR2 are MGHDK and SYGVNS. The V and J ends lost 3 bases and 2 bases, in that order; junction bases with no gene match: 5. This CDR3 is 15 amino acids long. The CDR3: CASSEARGNTDTQYF. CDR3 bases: TGTGCCAGCAGTGAGGCCAGGGGGAACACAGATACGCAGTATTTT.

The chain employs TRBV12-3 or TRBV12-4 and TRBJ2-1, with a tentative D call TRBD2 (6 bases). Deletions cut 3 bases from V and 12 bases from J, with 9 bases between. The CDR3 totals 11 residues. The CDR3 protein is CASSFGGRQFF. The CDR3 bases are TGTGCCAGCAGTTTCGGGGGAAGGCAGTTCTTC.